The 19 T cell receptor beta chains reported below all come from one sample, sequenced in a study of neoadjuvant anti-PD-1 for oral cavity cancer (dated by TCRdb to about 2021). In the paper's terms, the time point label means: after neoadjuvant nivolumab, at surgical resection. The library was made by the immunoSEQ multiplex PCR assay. In its TCRdb copy, this immuneACCESS table keeps in-frame sequences only and misses some clones. Where compared with another copy, unresolved V genes explain less than half of these, and the others have no known cause. Within this sample are tens of thousands of clones, with around 83% of them counted one time only. Of the sample, roughly 3.4% falls within the top ten clones. The input for sequencing was PBMCs, taken after nivolumab (anti-PD-1) treatment. All receptors come from a person between 40 and 85 years old with oral cavity squamous cell carcinoma.

This clone was seen a few times. The chain uses TRBV28 and TRBJ2-7; D is uncertain. Trimming stripped 6 bases from V and 2 bases from J, with 20 bases between. Germline CDR1 is MDHEN and CDR2 is SYDVKM. The CDR3 covers 16 residues. The CDR3 DNA sequence: TGTGCCAGCAGCTGGGCCTATTTGGCGCCGACCTACGAGCAGTACTTC. Translated: CASSWAYLAPTYEQYF.

V and J are TRBV27 and TRBJ1-1, with D possibly matching TRBD1 (5 bases). There are 15 residues in the CDR3. Trimming stripped 2 bases from V and 2 bases from J, with 12 bases between. Germline-derived CDR1 and CDR2 are MNHEY and SMNVEV (reference sequence). For the CDR3, the DNA is TGTGCCAGCAGTTTAGTTCCGGGACTTAACACTGAAGCTTTCTTT. Protein sequence: CASSLVPGLNTEAFF.

The chain employs TRBV6-5 and TRBJ2-7; tentatively, D is TRBD2 (5 bases). The germline gives CDR1 MNHEY, CDR2 SVGAGI. Trimming removed 5 bases from V and 1 base from J, with 15 bases in between. The length of the CDR3 is 15 residues. The CDR3 DNA reads TGTGCCAGCAGTCCCGGACTGACCCAATCCTACGAGCAGTACTTC. Translation: CASSPGLTQSYEQYF.

Written as DNA, the CDR3 is TGTGCCAGCAGCTTAGGGACTAGCGGGAGAAATGAGCAGTTCTTC. Its protein product is CASSLGTSGRNEQFF. This chain links TRBV11-3 with TRBJ2-1; TRBD2 matches at 13 bases. The CDR3 covers 15 residues. The ends lost 1 base at V and 7 bases at J; junction bases unmatched: 1. The germline V gene encodes CDR1 SGHNT and CDR2 YENEEA.

This rearrangement joins TRBV28 to TRBJ1-5, with D uncertain. This CDR3 has 14 amino acids. The V and J ends lost 6 bases and 1 base respectively, with 10 bases between them. Per the germline V gene, CDR1 is MDHEN and CDR2 is SYDVKM. CDR3 bases: TGTGCCAGCAGGTCAGTGCTAAGCAATCAGCCCCAGCATTTT. Protein sequence: CASRSVLSNQPQHF.

J is TRBJ1-3 and V is TRBV28; tentative D call: TRBD1 (5 bases). V lost 5 bases to trimming and J lost 2 bases, with 13 bases between them. The length of the CDR3 is 15 residues. The germline V gene has CDR1 MDHEN and CDR2 SYDVKM. The CDR3 region has the DNA TGTGCCAGCAGTCGGGGATCAGGGACTGGAAACACCATATATTTT. Encoded protein: CASSRGSGTGNTIYF.

The chain links TRBV10-3 to TRBJ1-1, with D hard to call. With 4 bases removed from V and 3 bases from J, the gap between germline ends came to 12 bases. In germline, CDR1 is ENHRY, CDR2 SYGVKD. The CDR3 totals 14 residues. The CDR3 bases are TGTGCCATCAGTGCGCGGGCGACCGACACTGAAGCTTTCTTT. It specifies CAISARATDTEAFF.

The chain employs TRBV7-6 and TRBJ2-5; no firm D call. Trimming pared 0 bases from V and 5 bases from J, leaving 4 bases between. CDR3 length: 12 residues. Germline CDR1 SGHVS, CDR2 FNYEAQ. As DNA, the CDR3 is TGTGCCAGCAGCTTAGCCAAGGAGACCCAGTACTTC. Its protein is CASSLAKETQYF.

The genes are TRBV29-1 and TRBJ2-1; D may be TRBD2 (6 bases). Between the trimmed V and J ends, which lost 8 bases and 6 bases, there was a span of 14 bases. CDR3 length equals 12 residues. Looked up from germline, CDR1 is SQVTM and CDR2 is ANQGSEA. The CDR3 coding sequence is TGCAGCCCCACGGGGGTGGGCAATGAGCAGTTCTTC. Its translation: CSPTGVGNEQFF.

V gene TRBV27 combines with J gene TRBJ2-1, with 9 positions matching TRBD2. The J segment lost 3 bases and the V segment lost 3 bases, leaving 0 bases of the junction unmatched. Germline CDR1 and CDR2: MNHEY and SMNVEV (reference sequence). This CDR3 is 14 amino acids long. Here the CDR3 DNA reads TGTGCCAGCAGTTTGCGGGGGGGCTACAATGAGCAGTTCTTC. This codes for CASSLRGGYNEQFF.

The J gene is TRBJ1-2, the V gene TRBV5-1; 9 positions match TRBD1. Germline V lookup: CDR1 SGHRS, CDR2 YFSETQ. The CDR3 has 15 amino acids. Trimming at V came to 1 base and at J to 5 bases, leaving 6 bases not matched to a gene. CDR3 nucleotides: TGCGCCAGCAGCTTGTCCCGACAGGGGGTTTATGGCTACACCTTC. This gives the protein CASSLSRQGVYGYTF.

The V and J genes are TRBV6-5 and TRBJ2-3; 9 bases line up with TRBD1. Per the germline V gene, CDR1 is MNHEY and CDR2 is SVGAGI. After removal of 4 bases from V and 0 bases from J, the junction contained 5 bases not matched to a gene. This CDR3 is 16 amino acids long. The CDR3 coding sequence is TGTGCCAGCAGTTCTACAGGGGGCACTAGCACAGATACGCAGTATTTT. Translation gives CASSSTGGTSTDTQYF.

The chain couples TRBV6-5 to TRBJ2-3; D is possibly TRBD1 (6 bases). Germline assignment: CDR1 MNHEY and CDR2 SVGAGI. This CDR3 has 14 residues. The V and J ends lost 6 bases and 4 bases respectively, with 14 bases between them. The CDR3 coding sequence is TGTGCCAGCAGGGTACAGGGTAATTCAGATACGCAGTATTTT. It is translated as CASRVQGNSDTQYF.

Comments on this clone: The junction departs from the called germline gene at one end, perhaps through a read error. The chain joins TRBV7-7 to TRBJ2-1; 8 positions match TRBD1. Germline V gene lookup returns CDR1 SSHAT and CDR2 FNYEAQ (reference sequence). The CDR3 spans 16 residues. The CDR3 nucleotides read TGTGCTAGCAGCTTAGACGGACAGGGCTCCTACAATGAGCAGTTCTTC. Residues: CASSLDGQGSYNEQFF.

The rearrangement joins TRBV9 to TRBJ2-2; D unclear. Trimming stripped 0 bases from V and 2 bases from J, with 5 bases between. Germline assignment: CDR1 SGDLS and CDR2 YYNGEE. The CDR3 is made up of 14 amino acids. CDR3 nucleotide sequence: TGTGCCAGCAGCGTAGAAGGAAACACCGGGGAGCTGTTTTTT. This encodes CASSVEGNTGELFF.

The rearrangement joins TRBV5-1 to TRBJ2-5; tentatively, D is TRBD1 or TRBD2 (6 bases each). Germline-derived CDR1 and CDR2 are SGHRS and YFSETQ. Trimming shortened V by 7 bases and J by 3 bases, and 13 bases separated the two germline ends. This CDR3 spans 13 amino acids. CDR3: CASGRGGKETQYF. Written as DNA, the CDR3 is TGCGCCAGCGGCAGGGGCGGGAAAGAGACCCAGTACTTC.

This clone came up once. The J gene is TRBJ2-2, the V gene TRBV10-1; D unclear. Germline CDR1 reads WNHNN; CDR2 reads SYGVQD (reference sequence). Trimming removed 8 bases at V and 4 bases at J, with 11 bases between. This CDR3 spans 13 amino acids. CDR3 nucleotides: TGCGCCAGCTCCGACCGGTTCACCGGGGAGCTGTTTTTT. Translated: CASSDRFTGELFF.

The CDR3 DNA reads as TGTGCCAGCACCTCCAGCGGGGGAGCCAAAAACATTCAGTACTTC. Protein product: CASTSSGGAKNIQYF. The J gene is TRBJ2-4, the V gene TRBV27; TRBD2 matches at 8 bases. Per the germline V gene, CDR1 is MNHEY and CDR2 is SMNVEV (reference sequence). The V segment lost 7 bases and the J segment 0 bases; nucleotides outside the gene matches: 5. CDR3 size: 15 residues.

The chain has TRBV6-1 and TRBJ1-2; D is perhaps TRBD1 (5 bases). There are 17 residues in the CDR3. V shed 3 bases and J shed 6 bases, with 23 bases lying between them. CDR1 and CDR2 (germline): MNHNS, SASEGT. CDR3 region: CASSDWPPQQAGNGYTF. The CDR3 DNA reads TGTGCCAGCAGTGATTGGCCCCCCCAACAGGCCGGAAATGGCTACACCTTC.